A single sample gave rise to the 28 T cell receptor beta chains below, sequenced in a study of T cell responses to AZD1222 COVID-19 vaccine. Here immunoSEQ multiplex PCR was the method, and the copy in TCRdb shows in-frame clones only, minus some. The data contain roughly 100,000 clones, less than 90% of them seen just once; the ten biggest clones take up over 15%. This specimen consisted of peripheral blood, obtained on day 0 of AZD1222 vaccination. The origin of the receptors is an adult in good health.

This sequence joins TRBV7-9 and TRBJ2-1; D may be TRBD2 (5 bases). Looked up from germline, CDR1 is SEHNR and CDR2 is FQNEAQ (reference sequence). V gave up 1 base and J gave up 9 bases, with 10 bases separating them. The CDR3 has 13 amino acids. The CDR3 DNA is TGTGCCAGCAGCTTAGGAGGGTGGGGTGAGCAGTTCTTC. Protein sequence: CASSLGGWGEQFF.

The J gene is TRBJ2-3, the V gene TRBV19; no clear D. The V gene's germline CDR1 is LNHDA and CDR2 SQIVND (reference sequence). The V end lost 4 bases, the J end lost 2 bases, and 1 base lay between the germline ends. The CDR3 extends over 11 amino acids. Here the CDR3 reads CASSTTDTQYF. The DNA of the CDR3 is TGTGCCAGTAGTACCACAGATACGCAGTATTTT.

The chain is built from TRBV7-8 and TRBJ1-2, with TRBD1 matching over 8 bases. The CDR3 is made up of 13 amino acids. V trimming: 3 bases; J trimming: 7 bases; junction bases outside the gene matches: 4. Germline V CDR1 and CDR2: SGHVS, FQNEAQ. CDR3 in DNA: TGTGCCAGCAGCTTGACAGGGGTTTTTGGCTACACCTTC. Its translation is CASSLTGVFGYTF.

The chain joins TRBV11-3 to TRBJ2-7; 10 nucleotides match TRBD1. This CDR3 is 14 amino acids long. J was trimmed by 4 bases and V by 1 base; bases with no gene match: 1. CDR1 is SGHNT, CDR2 YENEEA, per germline. CDR3 loop: CASSLAGQGYEQYF. Written as DNA, the CDR3 is TGTGCCAGCAGCTTAGCGGGACAGGGGTACGAGCAGTACTTC.

The chain joins TRBV9 to TRBJ2-1; D uncertain. This CDR3 spans 16 amino acids. Per the germline V gene, CDR1 is SGDLS and CDR2 is YYNGEE. V lost 0 bases, J lost 2 bases, and 12 bases lay in between. The CDR3 sequence is CASSVASDLTYNEQFF. The CDR3 DNA sequence: TGTGCCAGCAGCGTAGCTTCCGACTTGACCTACAATGAGCAGTTCTTC.

The chain is built from TRBV28 and TRBJ1-5; the D is unclear. Per germline, CDR1 MDHEN and CDR2 SYDVKM. V was trimmed by 2 bases and J by 15 bases, leaving 11 bases between them. CDR3 size: 11 residues. DNA of the CDR3: TGTGCCAGCAGTTTAAGTTCCCGGTGGCATTTT. Translating it yields CASSLSSRWHF.

This chain's CDR3 is CASSATGFGYTF. The CDR3 DNA reads as TGTGCCAGCAGTGCGACAGGGTTTGGCTACACCTTC. The chain uses TRBV12-3 or TRBV12-4 and TRBJ1-2, with 7 bases aligning to TRBD1. V was clipped by 5 bases and J by 7 bases; unmatched bases: 4. The CDR3 contains 12 residues.

This clone was counted a single time. V gene TRBV29-1 combines with J gene TRBJ2-3; 8 bases line up with TRBD2. With V trimmed by 3 bases and J by 6 bases, 11 bases remained unmatched. The CDR3 runs 15 residues. Germline V gene lookup returns CDR1 SQVTM and CDR2 ANQGSEA. The CDR3: CSVEYTGGPSDTQYF. The CDR3 DNA sequence: TGCAGCGTTGAGTACACGGGGGGGCCGTCTGATACGCAGTATTTT.

This clone was seen a single time. The V and J genes are TRBV5-1 and TRBJ1-1; tentatively, D is TRBD1 (5 bases). The CDR3 consists of 13 residues. Trimming stripped 4 bases from V and 1 base from J, with 8 bases between. The germline V gene encodes CDR1 SGHRS and CDR2 YFSETQ. The CDR3 nucleotides read TGCGCCAGCAGCATACAGGAGAACACTGAAGCTTTCTTT. The encoded protein is CASSIQENTEAFF.

The V gene is TRBV6-6, the J gene TRBJ2-1; 8 bases match TRBD1. This CDR3 comprises 13 residues. Germline values: CDR1 MNHNY, CDR2 SVGAGI (reference sequence). The V and J ends lost 3 bases and 9 bases, in that order; junction bases with no gene match: 4. The CDR3 sequence: CASSYPQGAEQFF. CDR3 nucleotides: TGTGCCAGCAGTTATCCCCAGGGGGCTGAGCAGTTCTTC.

Here the CDR3 DNA reads TGTGCCAGCAGCCAACACTACGAGCAGTACTTC. As protein: CASSQHYEQYF. The V gene is TRBV14, the J gene TRBJ2-7; D unresolved. V dropped 2 bases and J dropped 3 bases, with 2 bases sitting between them. Germline V lookup: CDR1 SGHDN, CDR2 FVKESK. The CDR3 extends over 11 amino acids.

V usage is TRBV6-1 and J usage is TRBJ1-2; 7 bases are shared with TRBD1. The germline V gene encodes CDR1 MNHNS and CDR2 SASEGT. J lost 4 bases, V lost 3 bases, and 5 bases had no gene match. The CDR3 length is 14 residues. The CDR3 DNA reads TGTGCCAGCAGTGAGGCAGGGGGACCCTATGGCTACACCTTC. It translates to CASSEAGGPYGYTF.

The chain is built from TRBV11-3 and TRBJ1-2; a possible D gene is TRBD1 (6 bases). Germline V gene sequence: CDR1 SGHNT, CDR2 YENEEA. V gave up 5 bases and J gave up 2 bases, with 18 bases separating them. This CDR3 spans 16 amino acids. The CDR3, as DNA: TGTGCCAGCAGCCCCCAACAGGGCCTCGGGAACTATGGCTACACCTTC. Translating gives CASSPQQGLGNYGYTF.

The chain has TRBV28 and TRBJ2-5, with TRBD1 identical over 9 bases. The CDR3 totals 15 residues. Germline V CDR1 and CDR2: MDHEN, SYDVKM. J gave up 5 bases and V 6 bases, and 10 bases lay outside the gene matches. The CDR3, as DNA: TGTGCCAGCAGCAAACAGACAGGGGGGTACGAGACCCAGTACTTC. It translates to CASSKQTGGYETQYF.

The rearrangement joins TRBV4-1 to TRBJ1-2, with TRBD1 identical over 8 bases. Germline CDR1 MGHRA, CDR2 YSYEKL. The CDR3 is 15 amino acids. J was trimmed by 4 bases and V by 1 base; bases with no gene match: 5. This chain's CDR3 is CASSQAGQGSYGYTF. The DNA for the CDR3 is TGCGCCAGCAGCCAAGCCGGACAGGGATCCTATGGCTACACCTTC.

The rearrangement joins TRBV28 to TRBJ1-3; 12 nucleotides align to TRBD1. V was pared by 5 bases and J by 0 bases, with 2 bases of the junction left unmatched. Germline CDR1 reads MDHEN; CDR2 reads SYDVKM. This CDR3 has 16 amino acids. CDR3 sequence reads: CASSGTGGGSGNTIYF. The CDR3 DNA follows: TGTGCCAGCAGTGGGACAGGGGGCGGCTCTGGAAACACCATATATTTT.

This clone was detected a few times. This chain joins TRBV24-1 and TRBJ1-5; TRBD1 matches at 7 bases. J lost 6 bases, V lost 2 bases, and 6 bases had no gene match. CDR1 and CDR2 (germline): KGHDR, SFDVKD. The CDR3 is 15 amino acids. The CDR3 reads CATSDSRQGTQPQHF. The CDR3 DNA follows: TGTGCCACCAGTGATTCAAGACAGGGAACTCAGCCCCAGCATTTT.

This clone appeared once. The gene calls are TRBV21-1 and TRBJ2-1; the table's D call TRBD1 went unverified against the DNA. TRBV21-1 represents a pseudogene. The CDR3 covers 14 residues. The CDR3 sequence is CASTPGLPRDEQFF. The CDR3 nucleotides are TGTGCCAGCACCCCAGGGCTTCCTAGGGATGAGCAGTTCTTC.

On this clone: The CDR3 ends on some other residue instead of the conserved phenylalanine or tryptophan, so this is likely a read error. Because the CDR3's place on the DNA is in doubt, the DNA is left out and the CDR3 is given as listed by TCRdb. This chain links TRBV6-6 with TRBJ1-4; the table's D call, TRBD1, has no DNA check behind it. Germline V CDR1 and CDR2: MNHNY, SVGAGI (reference sequence). Both ends counted, the CDR3 spans 13 residues. The CDR3 is CASSYGSGAGQSC.

The chain carries TRBV3-1 (or the pseudogene TRBV3-2) and TRBJ2-5; TRBD2 matches at 8 bases. Looked up from germline, CDR1 is LGHDT and CDR2 is YNNKEL (reference sequence). This CDR3 is built from 15 residues. The V segment lost 5 bases and the J segment 1 base; nucleotides outside the gene matches: 6. The CDR3 loop is CASSLAGLGQETQYF. The DNA of the CDR3 is TGTGCCAGCAGCTTAGCGGGGTTAGGCCAAGAGACCCAGTACTTC.

The chain recombines TRBV6-1 with TRBJ2-7; TRBD1 matches at 8 bases. Germline assignment: CDR1 MNHNS and CDR2 SASEGT. The CDR3 is 13 amino acids. J lost 1 base, V lost 6 bases, and 2 bases had no gene match. CDR3 protein: CASRQGESYEQYV. For the CDR3, the DNA is TGTGCCAGCAGACAGGGGGAATCCTACGAGCAGTACGTC.

The chain carries TRBV6-1 and TRBJ2-5, with TRBD1 as a possible D gene (6 bases). Germline V gene data show CDR1 as MNHNS and CDR2 as SASEGT. The ends were cut back, 2 bases at V and 3 bases at J, with 19 bases in the middle. The CDR3 contains 17 residues. CDR3 coding DNA: TGTGCCAGCAGTGAAATCCCGGGTTGGGCAGGGGAAGAGACCCAGTACTTC. Its protein product is CASSEIPGWAGEETQYF.

A single count supports this clone. The V gene is TRBV6-1, the J gene TRBJ2-7; 9 bases agree with TRBD1. Germline V CDR1 and CDR2: MNHNS, SASEGT. The CDR3 loop spans 18 amino acids. After removal of 4 bases from V and 1 base from J, the junction contained 14 bases not matched to a gene. The chain's CDR3 is CASSVRGQGPPRSYEQYV. CDR3 bases: TGTGCCAGCAGTGTTCGCGGACAGGGGCCCCCCCGTTCCTACGAGCAGTACGTC.

The V call is TRBV28, the J call TRBJ1-2; 7 bases align to TRBD1. The CDR3 runs to 13 residues. From germline, CDR1 is MDHEN and CDR2 SYDVKM. Trimming cost V 5 bases and J 8 bases; bases outside gene matches: 8. CDR3 in amino acids: CASSDRVAGGYTF. As DNA, the CDR3 is TGTGCCAGCAGTGACAGGGTGGCGGGCGGCTACACCTTC.

V is TRBV28 and J is TRBJ1-1; 8 nucleotides match TRBD1. Trimming removed 5 bases from V and 1 base from J; junction bases left unmatched: 12. This CDR3 is 17 amino acids long. Per germline, CDR1 MDHEN and CDR2 SYDVKM. DNA of the CDR3: TGTGCCAGCAGTCCACCCCAGGGGGCGCGGGCGAACACTGAAGCTTTCTTT. Residues: CASSPPQGARANTEAFF. The full variable domain, completed using reference TRBV28 and TRBJ1-1, is DVKVTQSSRYLVKRTGEKVFLECVQDMDHENMFWYRQDPGLGLRLIYFSYDVKMKEKGDIPEGYSVSREKKERFSLILESASTNQTSMYLCASSPPQGARANTEAFFGQGTRLTVV.

This chain joins TRBV10-3 and TRBJ2-3; 12 nucleotides agree with TRBD2. J was trimmed by 5 bases and V by 2 bases; bases with no gene match: 5. CDR3 length: 16 amino acids. Per germline, CDR1 ENHRY and CDR2 SYGVKD. The CDR3 DNA sequence: TGTGCCATCAGTGAGACGACTAGCGGGGGCGGAGATACGCAGTATTTT. It specifies CAISETTSGGGDTQYF.

The rearrangement links TRBV28 to TRBJ1-2, with D possibly being TRBD1 (5 bases). The CDR3 has 17 amino acids. Trimming took off 3 bases at V and 0 bases at J, with 17 bases between the two ends. Germline CDR1 is MDHEN and CDR2 is SYDVKM. As DNA, the CDR3 is TGTGCCAGCAGTTTGCCTCGACAGACCATCGCTAACTATGGCTACACCTTC. It codes for CASSLPRQTIANYGYTF.

V usage is TRBV6-5 and J usage is TRBJ1-2, with D hard to call. CDR1 and CDR2 from the germline V gene are MNHEY and SVGAGI. CDR3 length: 13 amino acids. Trimming removed 4 bases at V and 8 bases at J, with 14 bases between. This CDR3 is CASSLDGRGGYTF. DNA of the CDR3: TGTGCCAGCAGTTTAGACGGACGCGGGGGCTACACCTTC.